This T cell receptor beta chain was obtained from a study of T cells in Graves' hyperthyroidism and ophthalmopathy. For the study at large: Peripheral blood specimens were obtained at initial diagnosis, prior to any treatment.

Study findings and constraints: Blood also contained most expanded thyroid clonotypes above 0.001.

This clonotype was observed a few times. The target antigen is unknown. Diagnosis of hyperthyroidism was new in patients aged 18 to 65, and its duration was under 2 months. On the basis of clinical symptoms, serum thyroxine and TRAb, thyroid ultrasound and orbital computed tomography, diagnoses were made. This CDR3 has 16 residues. Germline V gene lookup returns CDR1 SGHKS and CDR2 YYEKEE (reference sequence). Deletions cut 1 base from V and 8 bases from J, with 16 bases between. Amplification yielded TCR beta CDR3 regions, with RNA transcripts as the source. Using the HTBI primer set, a first-round RT-PCR was run on the TCR CDR3. TCRdb re-analysed the multiplex PCR reads in MiXCR, keeping a single row per CDR3 protein. The sample yields 550,000 to 800,000 distinct CDR3 sequences, approximately 15% seen once.

The rearrangement uses TRBV5-5 and TRBJ1-6, with D hard to call. This clonotype originated in a man aged 50-59 years with Graves' hyperthyroidism. The sequenced sample was blood. As DNA, the CDR3 is TGTGCCAGCAGCTTGCGGCCCAGCAAGGGCGATTCACCCCTCCACTTT. As protein: CASSLRPSKGDSPLHF.